This TCR beta chain is drawn from a study of T cell repertoires in cytomegalovirus infection. The wider study: Matching HLA type, along with CMV infection, was indicated by public TCR beta signatures.

CDR3 length: 12 amino acids. CDR1 is SQVTM and CDR2 is ANQGSEA in the germline V gene. MiXCR was run by TCRdb on the reads, yielding one entry per CDR3 protein. Here the sample spans around 270,000 distinct CDR3 sequences, approximately 9% being singletons. Study-level findings and limits: In two of eight donors, the top clonotype was HLA-C-restricted CMV-specific.

The sample holds many counts of this clonotype. Antigen specificity is unknown. The sequencing sample was made of PBMCs. The receptor's source is a human donor in good health (CMV status not recorded). Some clones in this sample may be carry-over from other donors' samples. The chain uses TRBV29-1 and TRBJ1-4; no clear D gene. DNA of the CDR3: TGCTCCCTCCGGGAAGATAATGAAAAACTGTTTTTT. This codes for CSLREDNEKLFF.